This T cell receptor (beta chain) is from a study of blood T cell repertoires in COVID-19. Measured with immunoSEQ multiplex PCR; TCRdb has only the in-frame clones, and not every one. Among 95,000 to 120,000 clones listed, roughly 88% were seen once. The CDR3 consists of 15 residues. The ends lost 4 bases at V and 2 bases at J; junction bases unmatched: 8. Germline V gene sequence: CDR1 LGHNA, CDR2 YNFKEQ. This clone was observed a single time. This chain joins TRBV4-2 and TRBJ2-7; 7 bases align to TRBD1. The clonotype originates from a human donor in a cohort sampled during active COVID-19. The specimen was peripheral blood. The CDR3 nucleotides read TGTGCCAGCAGCCGAGAACAGGGGCCCACCTACGAGCAGTACTTC. Translation gives CASSREQGPTYEQYF.